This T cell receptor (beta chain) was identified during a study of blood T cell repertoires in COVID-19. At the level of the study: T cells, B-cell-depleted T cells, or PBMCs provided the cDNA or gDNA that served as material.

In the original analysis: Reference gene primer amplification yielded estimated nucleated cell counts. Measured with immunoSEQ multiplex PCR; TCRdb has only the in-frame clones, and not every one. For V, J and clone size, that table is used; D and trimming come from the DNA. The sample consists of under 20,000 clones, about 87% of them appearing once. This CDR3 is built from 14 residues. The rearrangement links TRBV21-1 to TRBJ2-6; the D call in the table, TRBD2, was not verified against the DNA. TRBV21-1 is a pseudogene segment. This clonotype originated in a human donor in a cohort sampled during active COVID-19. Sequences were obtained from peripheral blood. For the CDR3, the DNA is TGTGCCAGCAGCACGGTTTCTGGGGCCAACGTCCTGACTTTC. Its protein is CASSTVSGANVLTF.